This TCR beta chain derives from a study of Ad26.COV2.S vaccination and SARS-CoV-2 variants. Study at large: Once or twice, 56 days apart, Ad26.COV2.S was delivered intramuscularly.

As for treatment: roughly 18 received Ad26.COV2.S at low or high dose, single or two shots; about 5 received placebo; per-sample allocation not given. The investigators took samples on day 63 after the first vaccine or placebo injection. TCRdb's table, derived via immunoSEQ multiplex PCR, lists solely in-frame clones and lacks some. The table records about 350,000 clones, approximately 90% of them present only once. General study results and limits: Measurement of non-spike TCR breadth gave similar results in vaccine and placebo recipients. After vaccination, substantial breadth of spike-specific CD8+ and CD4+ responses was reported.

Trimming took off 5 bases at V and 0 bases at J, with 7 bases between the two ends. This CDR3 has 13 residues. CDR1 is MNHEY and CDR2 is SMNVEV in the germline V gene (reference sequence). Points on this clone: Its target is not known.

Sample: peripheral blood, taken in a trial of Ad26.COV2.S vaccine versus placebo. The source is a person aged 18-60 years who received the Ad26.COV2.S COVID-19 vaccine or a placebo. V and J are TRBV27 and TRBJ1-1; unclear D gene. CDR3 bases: TGTGCCAGCAGTCCCACAATGAACACTGAAGCTTTCTTT. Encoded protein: CASSPTMNTEAFF.